These T cell receptor beta chains were read from a single sample in a study of graft-versus-host responses after intestinal transplantation. Here immunoSEQ multiplex PCR was the method, and the copy in TCRdb shows in-frame clones only, minus some. Here the sample spans fewer than 25,000 clones, approximately 40% being singletons. The source was alloreactive CD4+ T cells from a mixed lymphocyte reaction culture, collected before intestinal transplant. These receptors were collected from a human patient who received an intestinal transplant. Each CDR3 is given with its conserved first and last residue. The order of the fields is D gene, J gene, V gene, clone size, CDR3 DNA, CDR3 protein. The D gene is left open where the match is weak. The size of a clone is reported for some rows only, either as once, few or many, or as a class for expanded clones.

- | TRBJ2-1 | TRBV29-1 | - | TGCAGCGCACACTCTCCGGGACTTTACTCCTACAATGAGCAGTTCTTC | CSAHSPGLYSYNEQFF
TRBD1 | TRBJ1-5 | TRBV28 | - | TGTGCCAGCAGTTGGGGGACAGGGGTCGACAAGTCCCAGCATTTT | CASSWGTGVDKSQHF
- | TRBJ2-5 | TRBV10-3 | few | TGTGCCATCAGTAGGGGCGGGGGCGCGCAGAGGGAGACCCAGTACTTC | CAISRGGGAQRETQYF
TRBD1 | TRBJ1-2 | TRBV28 | - | TGTGCCAGCAGTGAAGGGACAGTGAGGGGCTACACCTTC | CASSEGTVRGYTF
TRBD2 | TRBJ2-1 | TRBV7-9 | few | TGTGCCAGCATCTCCGGCTTAGCGGGAGCGCGTAATGAGCAGTTCTTC | CASISGLAGARNEQFF
- | TRBJ1-1 | TRBV5-4 | - | TGTGCCAGCAGCTTCGGGTTATACACTGAAGCTTTCTTT | CASSFGLYTEAFF
TRBD2 | TRBJ2-7 | TRBV6-5 | - | TGTGCCAGCAGTTTCTTAGCGGGGGGCACCTACGAGCAGTACTTC | CASSFLAGGTYEQYF
TRBD1 | TRBJ1-6 | TRBV5-1 | few | TGCGCCAGCAGCTTGGGCCCAACAGGGGTCAATTCACCCCTCCACTTT | CASSLGPTGVNSPLHF
- | TRBJ1-5 | TRBV9 | - | TGTGCCAGCAGCTCACAGGGCACAGGGCATTATAGCAATCAGCCCCAGCATTTT | CASSSQGTGHYSNQPQHF
- | TRBJ1-1 | TRBV6-1 | - | TGTGCCAGCAGTGAAAGGGGGAGGGTCATGAACACTGAAGCTTTCTTT | CASSERGRVMNTEAFF
TRBD2 | TRBJ2-1 | TRBV5-1 | - | TGCGCCAGCAGCTTACGGTTCAGTACTAGCGGGAGTAATGAGCAGTTCTTC | CASSLRFSTSGSNEQFF
- | TRBJ2-5 | TRBV2 | - | TGTGCCAGCAGTGCCAGGGCAGAGACCCAGTACTTC | CASSARAETQYF
- | TRBJ2-7 | TRBV4-2 | few | TGTGCCAGCAGCCAAGATCTTGGGCGAGTGCAGTACTTC | CASSQDLGRVQYF
- | TRBJ1-2 | TRBV4-3 | - | TGCGCCAGCAGCCAGAGCCGGGGCTATGGCTACACCTTC | CASSQSRGYGYTF
TRBD1 | TRBJ1-1 | TRBV7-9 | - | TGTGCCAGCAGCTACGTTAAATTCTCAGGGGGTGGACCCCCCACTGAAGCTTTCTTT | CASSYVKFSGGGPPTEAFF
- | TRBJ1-6 | TRBV7-6 | few | TGTGCCAGCAGCCGTCAGGATAATTCACCCCTCCACTTT | CASSRQDNSPLHF
- | TRBJ1-3 | TRBV9 | few | TGTGCCAGCAGCGTAGAGCCAGGGTATTCTGGAAACACCATATATTTT | CASSVEPGYSGNTIYF
- | TRBJ1-5 | TRBV6-6 | medium-sized | TGTGCCAGCAGAGCGGACCAGGCTCGCAATCAGCCCCAGCATTTT | CASRADQARNQPQHF
TRBD1 | TRBJ2-7 | TRBV27 | few | TGTGCCAGCAGTTTCTACAGGGGGCCCTACGAGCAGTACTTC | CASSFYRGPYEQYF
- | TRBJ1-6 | TRBV19 | - | TGTGCCAGTGGTAGGACAGCTTACTATAATTCACCCCTCCACTTT | CASGRTAYYNSPLHF
- | TRBJ2-7 | TRBV28 | - | TGTGTGAGCGGACCTACCTCCTACGAGCAGTACTTC | CVSGPTSYEQYF
TRBD2 | TRBJ2-3 | TRBV12-5 | - | TGTGCTAGTGGTCACCGACTAGCGGGAGGCAGAGATACGCAGTATTTT | CASGHRLAGGRDTQYF
- | TRBJ2-1 | TRBV7-3 | - | TGTGCCAGCAGCTTATTTGGCGGGGCCGGTGAGCAGTTCTTC | CASSLFGGAGEQFF
TRBD1 | TRBJ1-2 | TRBV2 | - | TGTACCAGCACGCTAACCGGGACAGAGGGCTATGGCTACACCTTC | CTSTLTGTEGYGYTF
TRBD1 | TRBJ2-7 | TRBV23-1 | - | TGCGCCAGCAGTCCCACCGGGGGGACAGGGTCCCACGAGCAGTACTTC | CASSPTGGTGSHEQYF
TRBD1 | TRBJ1-6 | TRBV19 | few | TGTGCCAGTAGTATAGGACAGGGACCCCTCCACTTT | CASSIGQGPLHF
- | TRBJ2-7 | TRBV19 | - | TGTGCCAGTAGCCCAGGCCCAGGGTCGCAGTACTTC | CASSPGPGSQYF
- | TRBJ1-2 | TRBV7-2 | few | TGTGCCAGCAGCTTGGTTCTCGGGGTGGGAAACTATGGCTACACCTTC | CASSLVLGVGNYGYTF
- | TRBJ2-7 | TRBV4-1 | - | TGCGCCAGCAGCCAATCGACACTTCAGATCTACGAGCAGTACTTC | CASSQSTLQIYEQYF
TRBD1 | TRBJ1-1 | TRBV29-1 | - | TGCAGCGCCCTTTGGGACAGGGGTCGGGGTACTGAAGCTTTCTTT | CSALWDRGRGTEAFF
TRBD2 | TRBJ2-3 | TRBV9 | - | TGTGCCAGCAGCGTAGAATTAGCGGGAGGCTCCGGCGGTACGCAGTATTTT | CASSVELAGGSGGTQYF
TRBD2 | TRBJ2-7 | TRBV11-2 | - | TGTGCCAGCAGCCTTAGGCCCATGATACTAGCGGGAGAGGACGAGCAGTACTTC | CASSLRPMILAGEDEQYF
- | TRBJ1-2 | TRBV30 | few | TGTGCCTGGAGTGCAGGCTATGGCTACACCTTC | CAWSAGYGYTF
- | TRBJ2-7 | TRBV28 | - | TGTGCCAGCAAGAACCTAGCGACGGGCTACGAGCAGTACTTC | CASKNLATGYEQYF
- | TRBJ2-1 | TRBV6-5 | few | TGTGCCAGCAGAGAGGTAAATGAGCAGTTCTTC | CASREVNEQFF
TRBD1 | TRBJ1-1 | TRBV15 | - | TGTGCCACCAGCAGACCACAGGGGATTTTTACTGAAGCTTTCTTT | CATSRPQGIFTEAFF
- | TRBJ2-7 | TRBV14 | few | TGTGCCAGCAGCCAAGTTCAGAACGAGCAGTACTTC | CASSQVQNEQYF
- | TRBJ1-4 | TRBV14 | - | TGTGCCAGCAGCCCAAGAAGGCGACAGAGAAGTGAAAAATTGTTTTTT | CASSPRRRQRSEKLFF
TRBD2 | TRBJ2-7 | TRBV7-2 | - | TGTGCCAGCAGCCGAACCGGGACTAGCGGCTACGAGCAGTACTTC | CASSRTGTSGYEQYF
TRBD2 | TRBJ2-1 | TRBV5-4 | - | TGTGCCAGCACCCGAGCGGGAGGGCCCTACAATGAGCAGTTCTTC | CASTRAGGPYNEQFF
TRBD2 | TRBJ2-1 | TRBV4-2 | - | TGTGCCAGCAGCCAAGAACAGACTAGCGGGGGGGCCAGACGGAATGAGCAGTTCTTC | CASSQEQTSGGARRNEQFF
TRBD1 | TRBJ2-1 | TRBV19 | - | TGTGCCAGTAGTATAGGCGGACAGGTACGGGGCAATGAGCAGTTCTTC | CASSIGGQVRGNEQFF
- | TRBJ1-2 | TRBV5-8 | few | TGTGCCAGCAGCTTGGCTGATCGGTATGGCTACACCTTC | CASSLADRYGYTF
TRBD2 | TRBJ2-5 | TRBV11-3 | - | TGTGCCAGCAGCTGGGGCAGGGCGGGGGACCAAGAGACCCAGTACTTC | CASSWGRAGDQETQYF
TRBD2 | TRBJ2-1 | TRBV4-2 | - | TGTGCCAGCAGCCAAGTGGGAGTAGCGGGGGCTTCCTACAATGAGCAGTTCTTC | CASSQVGVAGASYNEQFF
TRBD2 | TRBJ2-3 | TRBV29-1 | - | TGCAGCGGAGCCGGGACTAACACAGATACGCAGTATTTT | CSGAGTNTDTQYF
TRBD1 | TRBJ1-2 | TRBV7-9 | once | TGTGCCAGCAGCTGGACAGGGTCTAACTATGGCTACACCTTC | CASSWTGSNYGYTF
- | TRBJ1-3 | TRBV7-2 | - | TGTGCCAGCAGCTTAGTGGCAGGGGGAAACACCATATATTTT | CASSLVAGGNTIYF
- | TRBJ2-1 | TRBV5-1 | - | TGCGCCAGCAGCTTGGAGGGGCTTATCTACAATGAGCAGTTCTTC | CASSLEGLIYNEQFF
- | TRBJ2-7 | TRBV18 | - | TGTGCCAGCTCACCCACAGTTTCCTACGAGCAGTACTTC | CASSPTVSYEQYF
TRBD1 | TRBJ1-2 | TRBV29-1 | - | TGCAGCGTTGAAGAAGGGACAGGCTATGGCTACACCTTC | CSVEEGTGYGYTF
- | TRBJ1-2 | TRBV28 | - | TGTGCCAGCAGTTTCTGGCAGCCGGGGTATGGCTACACCTTC | CASSFWQPGYGYTF
- | TRBJ1-2 | TRBV7-9 | - | TGTGCCAGCAGCTTAGACAGTAACTATGGCTACACCTTC | CASSLDSNYGYTF
- | TRBJ1-5 | TRBV28 | few | TGTGCCAGCAGCAAGAATGGGGGGTATCAGCCCCAGCATTTT | CASSKNGGYQPQHF
TRBD2 | TRBJ2-7 | TRBV7-2 | - | TGTGCCAGCAGCTTAAGCTCGGGCCTAGCGGGAGCGTACGAGCAGTACTTC | CASSLSSGLAGAYEQYF